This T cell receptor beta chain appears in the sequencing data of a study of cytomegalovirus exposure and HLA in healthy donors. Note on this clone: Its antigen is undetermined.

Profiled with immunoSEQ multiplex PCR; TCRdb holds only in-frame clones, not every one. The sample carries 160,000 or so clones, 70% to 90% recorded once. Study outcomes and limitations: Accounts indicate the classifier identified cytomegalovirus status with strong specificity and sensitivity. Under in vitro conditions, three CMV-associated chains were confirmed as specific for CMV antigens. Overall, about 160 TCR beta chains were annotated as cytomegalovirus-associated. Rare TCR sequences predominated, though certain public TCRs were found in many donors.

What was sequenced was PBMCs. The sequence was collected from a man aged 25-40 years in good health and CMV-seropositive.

CDR3 sequence: CASSVVTGDYGYTF. In nucleotides, the CDR3 is TGTGCCAGCAGCGTAGTCACAGGAGACTATGGCTACACCTTC. The chain employs TRBV9 and TRBJ1-2; possibly TRBD1 for D (5 bases). Per the germline V gene, CDR1 is SGDLS and CDR2 is YYNGEE. With 0 bases removed from V and 3 bases from J, the gap between germline ends came to 9 bases. The CDR3 is made up of 14 amino acids.